The source of this T cell receptor beta chain is a study of blood T cell repertoires in COVID-19. Study context: COVID-19 samples from acute and convalescent phases originated in the United States, Italy and Spain. Sample material is recorded as cDNA or gDNA derived from T cells, B-cell-depleted T cells, or PBMCs.

Seattle cases were enrolled at active infection and followed longitudinally. Sequencing used immunoSEQ multiplex PCR; TCRdb keeps in-frame clones, though not all of them. The sample yields 200,000 to 250,000 clones, 84% seen once. The CDR3 totals 14 residues. This TCR was sampled from a woman aged 80 or older with COVID-19, enrolled during active disease. The material sequenced was peripheral blood. The V and J genes are TRBV21-1 and TRBJ1-4. TRBV21-1 is shown as a pseudogene. The CDR3 bases are TGTGCCAGCAGAGTCCGGGAGCAGGCTGAAAAACTGTTTTTT. Translating gives CASRVREQAEKLFF.